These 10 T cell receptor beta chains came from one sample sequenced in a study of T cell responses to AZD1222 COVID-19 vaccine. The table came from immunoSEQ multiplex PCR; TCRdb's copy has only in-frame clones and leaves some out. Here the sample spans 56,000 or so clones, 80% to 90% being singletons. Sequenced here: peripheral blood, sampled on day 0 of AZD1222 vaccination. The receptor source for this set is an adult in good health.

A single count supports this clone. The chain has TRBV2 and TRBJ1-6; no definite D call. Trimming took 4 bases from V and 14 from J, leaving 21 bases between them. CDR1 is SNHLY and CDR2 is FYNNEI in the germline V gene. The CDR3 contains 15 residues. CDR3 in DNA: TGTGCCAGCAGTGCATTGGGCCCTCCTCTTGTGTCCCTCCACTTT. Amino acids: CASSALGPPLVSLHF.

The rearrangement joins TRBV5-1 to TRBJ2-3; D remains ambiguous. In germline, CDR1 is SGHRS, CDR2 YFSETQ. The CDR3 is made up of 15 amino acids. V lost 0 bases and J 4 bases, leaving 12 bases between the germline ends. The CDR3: CASSLAGGAADTQYF. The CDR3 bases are TGCGCCAGCAGCTTGGCCGGTGGAGCCGCAGATACGCAGTATTTT.

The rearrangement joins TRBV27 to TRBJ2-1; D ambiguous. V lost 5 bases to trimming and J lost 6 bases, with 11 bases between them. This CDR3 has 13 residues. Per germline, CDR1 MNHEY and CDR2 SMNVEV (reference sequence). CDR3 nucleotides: TGTGCCAGCAGTGGATACAGCCTCAATGAGCAGTTCTTC. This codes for CASSGYSLNEQFF.

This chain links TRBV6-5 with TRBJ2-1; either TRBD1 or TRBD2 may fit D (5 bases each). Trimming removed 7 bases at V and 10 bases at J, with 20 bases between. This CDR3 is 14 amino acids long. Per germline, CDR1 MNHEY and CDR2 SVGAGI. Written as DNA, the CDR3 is TGTGCCAGCACCGAGGGACGGATGAACCAAGAGCAGTTCTTC. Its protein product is CASTEGRMNQEQFF.

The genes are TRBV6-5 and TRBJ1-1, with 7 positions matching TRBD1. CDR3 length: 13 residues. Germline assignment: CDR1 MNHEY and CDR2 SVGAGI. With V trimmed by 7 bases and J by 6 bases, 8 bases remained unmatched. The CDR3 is CASTRQGLSEAFF. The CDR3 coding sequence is TGTGCCAGCACGAGACAGGGATTGTCTGAAGCTTTCTTT.

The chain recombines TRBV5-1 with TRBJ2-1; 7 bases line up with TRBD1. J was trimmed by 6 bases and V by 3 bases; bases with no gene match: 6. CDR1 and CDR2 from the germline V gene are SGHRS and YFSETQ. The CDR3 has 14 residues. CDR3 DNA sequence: TGCGCCAGCAGCTCCGGACAGGTGGGCAATGAGCAGTTCTTC. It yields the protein CASSSGQVGNEQFF. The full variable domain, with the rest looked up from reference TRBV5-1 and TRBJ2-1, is KAGVTQTPRYLIKTRGQQVTLSCSPISGHRSVSWYQQTPGQGLQFLFEYFSETQRNKGNFPGRFSGRQFSNSRSEMNVSTLELGDSALYLCASSSGQVGNEQFFGPGTRLTVL.

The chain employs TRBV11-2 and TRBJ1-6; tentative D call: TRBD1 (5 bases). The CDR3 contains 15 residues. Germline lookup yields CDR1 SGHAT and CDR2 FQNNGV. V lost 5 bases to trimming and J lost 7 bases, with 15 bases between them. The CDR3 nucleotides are TGTGCCAGCAGCCTATCCGTACAGGAGAATTCACCCCTCCACTTT. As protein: CASSLSVQENSPLHF.

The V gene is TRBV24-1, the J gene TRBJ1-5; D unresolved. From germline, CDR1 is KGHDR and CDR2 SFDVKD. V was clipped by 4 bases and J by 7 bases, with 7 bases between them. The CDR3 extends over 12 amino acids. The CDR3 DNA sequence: TGTGCCACCAGTGACCTTAACCAGCCCCAGCATTTT. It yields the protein CATSDLNQPQHF.

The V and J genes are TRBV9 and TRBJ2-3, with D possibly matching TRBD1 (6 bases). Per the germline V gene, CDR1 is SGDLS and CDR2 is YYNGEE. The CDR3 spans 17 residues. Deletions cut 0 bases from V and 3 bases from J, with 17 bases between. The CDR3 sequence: CASSVVEWGLGTDTQYF. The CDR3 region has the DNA TGTGCCAGCAGCGTAGTGGAGTGGGGGCTGGGGACAGATACGCAGTATTTT. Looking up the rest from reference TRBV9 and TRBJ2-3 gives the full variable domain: DSGVTQTPKHLITATGQRVTLRCSPRSGDLSVYWYQQSLDQGLQFLIQYYNGEERAKGNILERFSAQQFPDLHSELNLSSLELGDSALYFCASSVVEWGLGTDTQYFGPGTRLTVL.

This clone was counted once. As DNA, the CDR3 is TGTGCCAGCAGTTACTCAGGGGACGCCTGGACTGAAGCTTTCTTT. It translates to CASSYSGDAWTEAFF. The chain employs TRBV6-6 and TRBJ1-1; weak D call: TRBD1 (5 bases). V was shortened by 0 bases and J by 5 bases, with 13 bases between the two germline ends. CDR1 MNHNY and CDR2 SVGAGI come from the germline V gene (reference sequence). The CDR3 spans 15 residues.